Reported below is one TCR beta chain. This sample was included in a study of CD8 T cells in Susac syndrome. The authors sequenced TCR beta from blood CD8+ and CD4+ T cells. Those who served as multiple sclerosis controls were treatment-naive patients with stable or active relapsing-remitting disease. FACS enriched CD8+ TEMRA cells, while bulk CD8+ and CD4+ were negatively isolated. Reverse transcription of about 0.45 to 1 ug RNA used random hexamers. By means of immunoSEQ multiplex PCR, TCR beta CDR3 spanning 54 Vbeta and 13 Jbeta underwent amplification. Via MiXCR, TCRdb re-called the immunoSEQ multiplex PCR reads, giving one row per CDR3 protein. The sample contains some 150,000 distinct CDR3 sequences, less than 97% of which appear only once. CDR1 is GTSNPN and CDR2 is SVGIG in the germline V gene (reference sequence). CDR3 size: 14 residues. V lost 3 bases, J lost 8 bases, and 19 bases lay in between.

This clonotype was obtained from a human donor with multiple sclerosis. The chain recombines TRBV30 with TRBJ1-1; weak D call: TRBD1 (6 bases). Sequencing was performed on CD8+ T cells from PBMCs. In nucleotides, the CDR3 is TGTGCCTGGAGGCCAGGGACAAACAGAGACGAAGCTTTCTTT. Amino acids: CAWRPGTNRDEAFF.